What follows are 2 T cell receptor beta chains derived from one specimen sequenced in a study of identifying expanded T cells in peripheral blood. Sequencing used immunoSEQ multiplex PCR; TCRdb keeps in-frame clones, though not all of them. The repertoire consists of nearly 60,000 clones, with roughly 89% occurring once and the leading ten covering 3.6%. Sequences were obtained from blood. These TCRs come from a person between 18 and 70 years old in good health.

This chain links TRBV5-4 with TRBJ1-4; 8 bases are shared with TRBD1. The CDR3 extends over 16 amino acids. Germline lookup yields CDR1 SGHNT and CDR2 YYREEE (reference sequence). Trimming removed 3 bases from V and 3 bases from J; junction bases left unmatched: 7. The CDR3 nucleotides are TGTGCCAGCAGCTCGACAGGGGAGGGAGCTAATGAAAAACTGTTTTTT. This gives the protein CASSSTGEGANEKLFF.

The chain links TRBV6-6 to TRBJ2-1; possibly TRBD2 for D (6 bases). Germline V CDR1 and CDR2: MNHNY, SVGAGI (reference sequence). V shed 1 base and J shed 4 bases, with 8 bases lying between them. The CDR3 has 14 amino acids. CDR3 sequence reads: CASSYWREYNEQFF. Written as DNA, the CDR3 is TGTGCCAGCAGTTACTGGCGGGAATACAATGAGCAGTTCTTC.